Following are 26 T cell receptor beta chains from one sample sequenced in a study of tumor-infiltrating lymphocytes in primary liver carcinoma (dated by TCRdb to the late 2010s). Without any cell sorting, total RNA and DNA were co-extracted from about 21-30 mg of bulk tissue using the AllPrep DNA/RNA mini kit. The instrument given in TCRdb is Illumina HiSeq 2500. TCRbeta-specific cDNA was reverse-transcribed from roughly 500 ng total RNA using a constant-region primer and ProtoScript II reverse transcriptase. TCRbeta libraries were built with three nested multiplex PCR rounds, a slightly modified ARM-PCR procedure. The first two PCR rounds used multiplex TRBV1-TRBV30 forward primers with a Cbeta reverse primer, each for approximately 10 cycles. The public sequencing data were trimmed at Q25 with fastp and processed into clonotypes with MiXCR by TCRdb, which kept only in-frame beta chains. Each entry merges the rows of one CDR3 protein and shows their most common DNA and genes. The sample table holds approximately 37,000 distinct CDR3 sequences, of which roughly 74% were seen once. The ten biggest clones cover approximately 15% of the sample.

Sequenced: liver tumor tissue from sampling region 4. This specimen's cell subset or site label, interpreted: tumor region T4, right-lateral pole. The receptors shown here come from a man aged 35 to 55 with primary liver carcinoma and hepatitis B virus infection.

This chain joins TRBV13 and TRBJ2-2; 9 bases are a match to TRBD2. Germline V gene sequence: CDR1 PRHDT, CDR2 FYEKMQ (reference sequence). The CDR3 is made up of 16 amino acids. CDR3 DNA: TGTACTAGCAGCTTAAGACCAGCGGGAGGACCCGGGGAGCTGTTTTTT. Translating gives CTSSLRPAGGPGELFF.

A remark on this clonotype: At one end the junction does not follow the germline gene, possibly because of a read error. This chain joins TRBV28 and TRBJ2-2, with 7 bases aligning to TRBD1. Looked up from germline, CDR1 is MDHEN and CDR2 is SYDVKM. CDR3 size: 15 residues. In DNA form, the CDR3 reads TGTGCCAGCAGTCGAACGACAGGGAACACCGGGGAGCTGTTTTTC. It encodes CASSRTTGNTGELFF.

This chain uses TRBV7-9 with TRBJ2-5; TRBD2 matches 7 bases. V was pared by 9 bases and J by 0 bases, with 7 bases of the junction left unmatched. CDR1 is SEHNR, CDR2 FQNEAQ, per germline (reference sequence). This CDR3 is built from 14 residues. CDR3 in DNA: TGTGCCAGGGGGGGGAATCTCCACCAAGAGACCCAGTACTTC. As protein: CARGGNLHQETQYF.

Remarks on this clonotype: A much more abundant neighbour one base away suggests this may be a read error. The chain employs TRBV14 and TRBJ2-3; D gene uncertain. Germline CDR1 is SGHDN and CDR2 is FVKESK. The CDR3 is 13 residues long. This CDR3 is CVSNRRYTDTQYF. In nucleotides, the CDR3 is TGTGTCAGCAACCGAAGATACACAGATACGCAGTATTTT.

The chain links TRBV10-3 to TRBJ2-3; no firm D call. The CDR3 runs 13 residues. The V end lost 10 bases, the J end lost 3 bases, and 14 bases lay between the germline ends. The germline V gene encodes CDR1 ENHRY and CDR2 SYGVKD. This CDR3 is CATWTSLTDTQYF. The CDR3 region has the DNA TGTGCCACTTGGACCAGCTTGACAGATACGCAGTATTTT.

This clonotype was seen once. The V gene is TRBV30, the J gene TRBJ2-3, with D unresolved. V was pared by 4 bases and J by 0 bases, with 14 bases between. This CDR3 is built from 15 residues. The germline V gene encodes CDR1 GTSNPN and CDR2 SVGIG (reference sequence). Here the CDR3 reads CAWTRLVTSTDTQYF. CDR3 bases: TGTGCCTGGACCCGTCTGGTGACCAGCACAGATACGCAGTATTTT.

The CDR3 nucleotides read TGTGCCATCTGCTTAGATCTGGGGGTGACTCAGCCCCAGCATTTT. It codes for CAICLDLGVTQPQHF. The chain has TRBV11-3 and TRBJ1-5; D might be TRBD1 (5 bases). Trimming left V 10 bases short and J 6 bases short, with 22 bases between. CDR1 is SGHNT and CDR2 is YENEEA in the germline V gene. This CDR3 has 15 residues.

As concerns this clonotype: A read error may account for a junction end that differs from germline. The gene calls are TRBV28 and TRBJ2-3, with D unresolved. Germline V lookup: CDR1 MDHEN, CDR2 SYDVKM. The CDR3 length is 15 residues. The CDR3 DNA follows: TGTGCCAGCAGTTTCTTGGATAGCATCGCAGATACCCAGTATTTT. It encodes CASSFLDSIADTQYF.

Worth noting for this clonotype: The germline gene is not matched at one end of the junction; a read error may be the cause. The J gene is TRBJ2-5, the V gene TRBV4-2; 8 bases are a match to TRBD2. The CDR3 has 16 amino acids. Germline values: CDR1 LGHNA, CDR2 YNFKEQ. CDR3 nucleotides: TGTACCAGCAACCAAGCGTCTAGCGGGCTTCAAGAGACCCAGTACTTC. It is translated as CTSNQASSGLQETQYF.

Of note for this clonotype: Compared with germline, one end of the junction differs, possibly owing to a read error. The chain joins TRBV11-1 to TRBJ2-1, with 9 positions matching TRBD2. CDR3 length: 13 residues. Germline V gives CDR1 SGHAT, CDR2 FQDESV (reference sequence). The CDR3, as DNA: TGTGCCGGCATCGCGGGAGGGCCGAATGGGCAGTTCTTC. Translating it yields CAGIAGGPNGQFF.

Regarding this clonotype: A read error may be the cause here, since a much bigger clone is one base away. The V call is TRBV9, the J call TRBJ2-1; TRBD2 is a possible D gene (6 bases). CDR1 is SGDLS, CDR2 YYNGEE, per germline. The CDR3 length is 14 residues. CDR3 sequence (DNA): TGTGCCAGCAACGTAGGGACTCCAGCCCATGAGCAGTTCTTC. Amino acid sequence: CASNVGTPAHEQFF.

Comment on this clonotype: The germline gene is not matched at one end of the junction; a read error may be the cause. The chain couples TRBV7-9 to TRBJ2-2; the match to TRBD1 covers 7 bases. The germline V gene has CDR1 SEHNR and CDR2 FQNEAQ (reference sequence). The CDR3 runs to 15 residues. This CDR3 reads CASSPGQVNTGEMFF. The CDR3 nucleotides are TGTGCCAGTAGCCCCGGACAGGTGAACACAGGGGAGATGTTTTTT. The whole variable domain, filled in from reference TRBV7-9 and TRBJ2-2, reads DTGVSQNPRHKITKRGQNVTFRCDPISEHNRLYWYRQTLGQGPEFLTYFQNEAQLEKSRLLSDRFSAERPKGSFSTLEIQRTEQGDSAMYLCASSPGQVNTGEMFFGEGSRLTVL.

This sequence joins TRBV7-9 and TRBJ2-2, with unresolved D. Germline values: CDR1 SEHNR, CDR2 FQNEAQ (reference sequence). V shed 5 bases and J shed 7 bases, with 11 bases lying between them. The CDR3 consists of 13 residues. The CDR3 region has the DNA TGTGCCAGCAGCCCCAAATCCGACGGGGAGCTGTTTTTT. Its protein is CASSPKSDGELFF. The whole variable domain, filled in from reference TRBV7-9 and TRBJ2-2, reads DTGVSQNPRHKITKRGQNVTFRCDPISEHNRLYWYRQTLGQGPEFLTYFQNEAQLEKSRLLSDRFSAERPKGSFSTLEIQRTEQGDSAMYLCASSPKSDGELFFGEGSRLTVL.

J is TRBJ2-4 and V is TRBV11-1; 10 nucleotides agree with TRBD2. The junction had 15 bases not matched to a gene; V was cut back by 7 bases and J by 6 bases. Germline V gene data show CDR1 as SGHAT and CDR2 as FQDESV (reference sequence). The CDR3 loop spans 17 amino acids. The CDR3 region is CASNFPGTSGTRNIQYF. As DNA, the CDR3 is TGTGCCAGCAACTTTCCCGGTACTAGCGGGACTAGAAACATTCAGTACTTC. The entire variable domain, with the rest obtained from reference TRBV11-1 and TRBJ2-4, is as follows: EAEVAQSPRYKITEKSQAVAFWCDPISGHATLYWYRQILGQGPELLVQFQDESVVDDSQLPKDRFSAERLKGVDSTLKIQPAELGDSAMYLCASNFPGTSGTRNIQYFGAGTRLSVL.

The chain links TRBV14 to TRBJ2-1; D is possibly TRBD1 or TRBD2 (5 bases each). This CDR3 contains 14 residues. Germline V gene data show CDR1 as SGHDN and CDR2 as FVKESK. With 6 bases removed from V and 12 bases from J, the gap between germline ends came to 21 bases. The CDR3 nucleotides are TGTGCCAGCAGGCATGGAATGGCGTCGAGGGGGCAGTTCTTC. This sequence encodes CASRHGMASRGQFF.

On this clonotype: One end of the junction varies from germline; a read error may be responsible. This chain uses TRBV11-3 with TRBJ2-1; D unclear. CDR3 length: 14 amino acids. CDR1 is SGHNT, CDR2 YENEEA, per germline. CDR3 nucleotide sequence: TGTGCCAGCAGCTTAGGGGTCAACAACAATGATCAGTTGTTC. Amino acids: CASSLGVNNNDQLF.

For this clonotype: A junction end diverges from the germline sequence, so it may reflect a read error. The rearrangement uses TRBV11-2 and TRBJ2-1; 7 bases agree with TRBD2. CDR3 size: 14 residues. Germline V lookup: CDR1 SGHAT, CDR2 FQNNGV. The CDR3 is CTSSLDTSGKSLFF. The CDR3 DNA reads TGTACCAGCAGCTTAGATACCAGCGGGAAGTCTCTGTTCTTC.

A note on this clonotype: Mismatch with germline at one junction end may stem from a read error. V and J are TRBV28 and TRBJ1-5; D is ambiguous. Germline CDR1 and CDR2: MDHEN and SYDVKM. The CDR3 has 14 residues. The CDR3 DNA sequence: TGTGCCAGCAACCTCGGCGGCGGCAATCAACCCCAGCATTTT. Encoded protein: CASNLGGGNQPQHF.

About this clonotype: This is likely a read error, given that the CDR3 carries no conserved phenylalanine or tryptophan at its end. The chain uses TRBV5-1 and TRBJ2-7; D gene uncertain. Germline V lookup: CDR1 SGHRS, CDR2 YFSETQ. The CDR3 loop spans 14 amino acids. CDR3 sequence (DNA): TGCGCTAGCAGCTTGGATCCAAGCTCCTACGAGCAGTACATC. Translating it yields CASSLDPSSYEQYI.

About this clonotype itself: A much larger clonotype is one base distant, so this may be a read error. This is likely a read error, given that the CDR3 carries no conserved phenylalanine or tryptophan at its end. This chain joins TRBV7-9 and TRBJ2-7, with D unresolved. CDR3 length: 13 amino acids. Germline V gene data show CDR1 as SEHNR and CDR2 as FQNEAQ (reference sequence). DNA for the CDR3: TGTACCAGCAGCTCTGAGAACTCCTACGAGCAGTACTAC. Protein sequence: CTSSSENSYEQYY.

Remarks on this clonotype: An end of the junction does not agree with germline; a read error may underlie this. This chain links TRBV11-1 with TRBJ1-2; D remains ambiguous. CDR1 and CDR2 from the germline V gene are SGHAT and FQDESV (reference sequence). CDR3 length: 13 amino acids. For the CDR3, the DNA is TGTGCCAGCAGTTTGGTCCATAGGTATGGGTACACCTTC. Translating gives CASSLVHRYGYTF.

About this clonotype itself: A much larger clone lies a single base off, so this may be a read error. This sequence joins TRBV30 and TRBJ1-1; D is unresolved. Germline V lookup: CDR1 GTSNPN, CDR2 SVGIG (reference sequence). CDR3 length: 10 amino acids. Trimming removed 4 bases from V and 6 bases from J, with 6 bases in between. The CDR3 protein is CAWNDAEAFF. CDR3 bases: TGTGCCTGGAATGATGCTGAAGCTTTCTTT.

This rearrangement joins TRBV30 to TRBJ2-7, with D perhaps matching TRBD2 (5 bases). V lost 6 bases and J lost 0, with 12 bases in between. The length of the CDR3 is 13 residues. From germline, CDR1 is GTSNPN and CDR2 SVGIG (reference sequence). CDR3 sequence reads: CACSMEDSYEQYF. The CDR3 nucleotides are TGTGCCTGCAGTATGGAGGACTCCTACGAGCAGTACTTC.

The chain is built from TRBV14 and TRBJ2-1; a possible D gene is TRBD1 (6 bases). V lost 0 bases to trimming and J lost 4 bases, with 16 bases between them. The CDR3 runs to 17 residues. CDR1 and CDR2 from the germline V gene are SGHDN and FVKESK. This chain's CDR3 is CASSQEDQGIGYNEQFF. As DNA, the CDR3 is TGTGCCAGCAGCCAAGAGGATCAGGGGATAGGATACAATGAGCAGTTCTTC.

With regard to this clonotype: A read error may account for a junction end that differs from germline. J is TRBJ1-5 and V is TRBV11-3; tentative D call: TRBD1 (5 bases). This CDR3 spans 15 amino acids. CDR1 is SGHNT and CDR2 is YENEEA in the germline V gene. The CDR3 DNA reads TGTGTCAGCAGATTAGATCTGGGGGTGGCTCAGCCCCAGCGTTTT. This encodes CVSRLDLGVAQPQRF.

Comment on this clonotype: With a much larger clone just one base away, this may be a read error. The chain joins TRBV9 to TRBJ2-2; D remains ambiguous. Germline V lookup: CDR1 SGDLS, CDR2 YYNGEE. This CDR3 region has 14 residues. In DNA, the CDR3 is TGTGTCAGCAGCGTAATCTCCGACACCGGGGAGCTGTTTTTT. It specifies CVSSVISDTGELFF. Complete variable domain (other parts from reference TRBV9 and TRBJ2-2): DSGVTQTPKHLITATGQRVTLRCSPRSGDLSVYWYQQSLDQGLQFLIQYYNGEERAKGNILERFSAQQFPDLHSELNLSSLELGDSALYFCVSSVISDTGELFFGEGSRLTVL.